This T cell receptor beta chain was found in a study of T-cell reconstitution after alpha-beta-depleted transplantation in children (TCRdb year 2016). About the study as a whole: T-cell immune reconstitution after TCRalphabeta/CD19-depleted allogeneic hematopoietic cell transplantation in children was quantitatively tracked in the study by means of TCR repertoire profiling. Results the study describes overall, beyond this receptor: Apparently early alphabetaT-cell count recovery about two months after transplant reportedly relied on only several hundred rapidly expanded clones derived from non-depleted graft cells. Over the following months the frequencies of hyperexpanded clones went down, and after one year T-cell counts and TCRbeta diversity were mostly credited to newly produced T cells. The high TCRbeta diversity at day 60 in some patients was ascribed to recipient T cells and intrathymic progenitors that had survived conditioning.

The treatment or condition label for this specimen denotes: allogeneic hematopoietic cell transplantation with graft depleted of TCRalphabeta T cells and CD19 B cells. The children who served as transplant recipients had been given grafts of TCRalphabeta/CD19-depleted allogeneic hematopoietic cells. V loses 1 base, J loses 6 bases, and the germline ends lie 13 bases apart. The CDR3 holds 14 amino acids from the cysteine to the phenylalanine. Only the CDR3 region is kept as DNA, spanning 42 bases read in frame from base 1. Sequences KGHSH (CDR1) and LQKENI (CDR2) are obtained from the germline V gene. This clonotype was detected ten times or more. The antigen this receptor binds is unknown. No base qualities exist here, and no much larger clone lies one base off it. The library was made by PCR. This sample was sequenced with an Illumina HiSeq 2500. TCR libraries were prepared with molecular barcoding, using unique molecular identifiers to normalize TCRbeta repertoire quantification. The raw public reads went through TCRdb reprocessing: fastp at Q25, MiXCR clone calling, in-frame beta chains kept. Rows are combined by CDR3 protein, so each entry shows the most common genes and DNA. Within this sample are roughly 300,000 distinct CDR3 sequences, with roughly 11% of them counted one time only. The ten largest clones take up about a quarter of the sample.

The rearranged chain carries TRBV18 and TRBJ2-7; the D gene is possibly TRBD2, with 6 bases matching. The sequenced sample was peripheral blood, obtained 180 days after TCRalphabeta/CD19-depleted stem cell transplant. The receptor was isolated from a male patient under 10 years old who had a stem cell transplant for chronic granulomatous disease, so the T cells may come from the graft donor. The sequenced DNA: TGTGCCAGCTCACCACTCGGAGGGAGCAGCGAGCAGTACTTC. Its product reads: CASSPLGGSSEQYF.